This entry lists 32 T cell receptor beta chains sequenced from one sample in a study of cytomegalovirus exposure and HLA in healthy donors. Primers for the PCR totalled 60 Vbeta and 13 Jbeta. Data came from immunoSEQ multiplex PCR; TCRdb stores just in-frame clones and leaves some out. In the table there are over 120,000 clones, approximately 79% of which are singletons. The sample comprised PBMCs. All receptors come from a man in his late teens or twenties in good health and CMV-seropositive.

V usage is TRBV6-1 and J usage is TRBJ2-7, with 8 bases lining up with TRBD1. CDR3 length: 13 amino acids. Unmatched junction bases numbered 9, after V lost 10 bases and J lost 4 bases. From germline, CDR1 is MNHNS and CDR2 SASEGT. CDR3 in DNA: TGTGCCATTCAGGGGGCACTTTCTTACGAGCAGTACTTC. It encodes CAIQGALSYEQYF.

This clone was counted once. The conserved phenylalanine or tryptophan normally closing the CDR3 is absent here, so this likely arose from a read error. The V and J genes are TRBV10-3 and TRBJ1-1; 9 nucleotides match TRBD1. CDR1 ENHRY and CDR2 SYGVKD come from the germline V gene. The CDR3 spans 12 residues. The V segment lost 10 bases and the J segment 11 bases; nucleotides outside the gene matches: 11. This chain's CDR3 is CATLGQGSSAFV. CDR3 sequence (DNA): TGTGCCACCCTTGGACAGGGGAGTAGTGCTTTCGTT.

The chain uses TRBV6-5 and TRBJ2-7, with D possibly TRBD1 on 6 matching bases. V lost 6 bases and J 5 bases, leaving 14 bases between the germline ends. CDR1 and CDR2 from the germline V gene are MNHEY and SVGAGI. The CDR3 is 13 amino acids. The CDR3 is CASRQGAFNEQYF. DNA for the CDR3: TGTGCCAGCAGACAGGGAGCTTTTAACGAGCAGTACTTC.

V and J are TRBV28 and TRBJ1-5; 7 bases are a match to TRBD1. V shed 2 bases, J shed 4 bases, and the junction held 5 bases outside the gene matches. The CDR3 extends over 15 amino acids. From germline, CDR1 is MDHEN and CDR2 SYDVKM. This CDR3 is CASSLGTEWNQPQHF. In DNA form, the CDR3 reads TGTGCCAGCAGTTTAGGGACAGAGTGGAATCAGCCCCAGCATTTT.

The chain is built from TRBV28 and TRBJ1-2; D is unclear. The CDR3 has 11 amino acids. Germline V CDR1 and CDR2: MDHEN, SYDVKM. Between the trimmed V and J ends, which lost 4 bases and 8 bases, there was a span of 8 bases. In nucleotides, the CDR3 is TGTGCCAGCAGTTCCGAGAGGGGCTACACCTTC. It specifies CASSSERGYTF.

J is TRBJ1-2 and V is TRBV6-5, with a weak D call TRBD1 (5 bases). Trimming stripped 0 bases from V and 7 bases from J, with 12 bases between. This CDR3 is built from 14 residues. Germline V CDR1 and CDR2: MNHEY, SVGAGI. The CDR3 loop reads CASSYSSGGGGYTF. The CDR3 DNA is TGTGCCAGCAGTTACTCGAGTGGCGGGGGTGGCTACACCTTC.

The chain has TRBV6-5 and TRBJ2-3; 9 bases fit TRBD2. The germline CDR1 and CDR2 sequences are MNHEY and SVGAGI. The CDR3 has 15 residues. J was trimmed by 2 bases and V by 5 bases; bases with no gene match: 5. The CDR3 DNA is TGTGCCAGCAGTCTTCTAGCGGGGATCACAGATACGCAGTATTTT. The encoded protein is CASSLLAGITDTQYF.

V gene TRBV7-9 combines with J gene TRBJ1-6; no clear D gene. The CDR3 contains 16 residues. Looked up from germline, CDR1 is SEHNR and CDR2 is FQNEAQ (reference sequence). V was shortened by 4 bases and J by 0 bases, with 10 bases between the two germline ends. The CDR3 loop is CASSSNSGSYNSPLHF. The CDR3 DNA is TGTGCCAGCAGCTCCAATTCGGGCTCCTATAATTCACCCCTCCACTTT. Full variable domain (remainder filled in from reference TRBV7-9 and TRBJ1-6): DTGVSQNPRHKITKRGQNVTFRCDPISEHNRLYWYRQTLGQGPEFLTYFQNEAQLEKSRLLSDRFSAERPKGSFSTLEIQRTEQGDSAMYLCASSSNSGSYNSPLHFGNGTRLTVT.

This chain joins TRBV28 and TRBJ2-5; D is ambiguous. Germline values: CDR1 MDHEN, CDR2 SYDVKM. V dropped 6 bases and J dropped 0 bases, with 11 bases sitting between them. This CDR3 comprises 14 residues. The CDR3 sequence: CASSSWRNQETQYF. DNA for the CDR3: TGTGCCAGCAGCTCCTGGCGGAACCAAGAGACCCAGTACTTC.

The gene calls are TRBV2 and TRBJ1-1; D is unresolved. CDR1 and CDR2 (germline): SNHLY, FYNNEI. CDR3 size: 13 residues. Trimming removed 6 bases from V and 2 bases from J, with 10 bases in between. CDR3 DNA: TGTGCCAGCAGAGAGGAGTTAAACACTGAAGCTTTCTTT. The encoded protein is CASREELNTEAFF.

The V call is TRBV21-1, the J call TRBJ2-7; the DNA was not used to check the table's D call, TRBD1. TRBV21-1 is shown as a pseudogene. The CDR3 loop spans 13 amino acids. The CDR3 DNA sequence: TGTGCCACCATAACGGACAGGAACTACGAGCAGTACTTC. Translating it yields CATITDRNYEQYF.

CDR3 sequence: CASSRDRDYEQYF. In DNA, the CDR3 is TGTGCCAGCAGTCGGGACAGGGACTACGAGCAGTACTTC. This chain connects TRBV11-2 to TRBJ2-7; TRBD1 aligns across 9 bases. The J segment lost 3 bases and the V segment lost 6 bases, leaving 3 bases of the junction unmatched. The CDR3 has 13 amino acids. The germline V gene has CDR1 SGHAT and CDR2 FQNNGV. Combining the CDR3 with reference TRBV11-2 and TRBJ2-7 gives the whole variable domain EAGVAQSPRYKIIEKRQSVAFWCNPISGHATLYWYQQILGQGPKLLIQFQNNGVVDDSQLPKDRFSAERLKGVDSTLKIQPAKLEDSAVYLCASSRDRDYEQYFGPGTRLTVT.

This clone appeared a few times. The CDR3 nucleotides are TGTGCCTGGAGTGGACAGGTCGAAGCTTTCTTT. As protein: CAWSGQVEAFF. This chain joins TRBV30 and TRBJ1-1; TRBD1 is a possible D gene (6 bases). The V end lost 1 base, the J end lost 8 bases, and 8 bases lay between the germline ends. Germline CDR1 GTSNPN, CDR2 SVGIG (reference sequence). This CDR3 is built from 11 residues.

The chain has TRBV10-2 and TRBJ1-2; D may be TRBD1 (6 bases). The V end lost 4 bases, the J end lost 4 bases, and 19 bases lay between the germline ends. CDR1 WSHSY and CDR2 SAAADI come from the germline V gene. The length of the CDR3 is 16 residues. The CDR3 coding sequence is TGCGCCAGCAGTGCGACAAGGGGGGGGATACCCTATGGCTACACCTTC. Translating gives CASSATRGGIPYGYTF.

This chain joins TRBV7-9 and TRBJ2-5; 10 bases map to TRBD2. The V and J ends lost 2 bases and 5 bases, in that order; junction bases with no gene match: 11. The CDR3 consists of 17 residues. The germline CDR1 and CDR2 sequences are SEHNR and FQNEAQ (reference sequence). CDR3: CASSLKASGGPRETQYF. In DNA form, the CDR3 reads TGTGCCAGCAGCTTAAAGGCTAGCGGGGGCCCGAGGGAGACCCAGTACTTC.

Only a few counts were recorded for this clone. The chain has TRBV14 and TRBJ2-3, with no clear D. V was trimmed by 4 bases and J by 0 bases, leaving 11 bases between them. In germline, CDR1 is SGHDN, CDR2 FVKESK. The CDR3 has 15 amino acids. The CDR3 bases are TGTGCCAGCAGCCCCCTGGCGGCTAGCACAGATACGCAGTATTTT. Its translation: CASSPLAASTDTQYF.

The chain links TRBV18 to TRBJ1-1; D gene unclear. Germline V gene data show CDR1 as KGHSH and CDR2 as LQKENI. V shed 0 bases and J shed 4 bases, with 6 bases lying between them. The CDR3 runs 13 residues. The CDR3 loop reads CASSPPKLTEAFF. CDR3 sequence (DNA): TGTGCCAGCTCACCACCGAAGCTCACTGAAGCTTTCTTT.

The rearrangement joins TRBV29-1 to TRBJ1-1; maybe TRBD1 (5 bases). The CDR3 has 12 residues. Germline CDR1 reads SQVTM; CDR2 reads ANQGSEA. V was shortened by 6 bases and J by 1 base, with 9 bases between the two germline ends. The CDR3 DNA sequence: TGCAGCGTGCGGAGGGGGAACACTGAAGCTTTCTTT. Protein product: CSVRRGNTEAFF.

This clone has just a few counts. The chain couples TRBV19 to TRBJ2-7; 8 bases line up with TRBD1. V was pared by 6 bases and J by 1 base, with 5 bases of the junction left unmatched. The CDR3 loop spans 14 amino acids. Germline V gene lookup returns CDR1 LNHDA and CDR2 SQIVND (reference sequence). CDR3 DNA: TGTGCCAGTAGAAGGACAGGGACGTCCTACGAGCAGTACTTC. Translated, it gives CASRRTGTSYEQYF.

The CDR3 DNA follows: TGCAGCGTAGTCTCGCGGCGGAACACTGAAGCTTTCTTT. This gives the protein CSVVSRRNTEAFF. The V gene is TRBV29-1, the J gene TRBJ1-1, with D unresolved. The CDR3 has 13 amino acids. Germline V gene sequence: CDR1 SQVTM, CDR2 ANQGSEA. Trimming took off 6 bases at V and 1 base at J, with 12 bases between the two ends.

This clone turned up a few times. In DNA form, the CDR3 reads TGTGCCAGTAATCGGGGTCTCGGGGTGGGTCTGAACACTGAAGCTTTCTTT. Its translation is CASNRGLGVGLNTEAFF. The J gene is TRBJ1-1, the V gene TRBV19; D unclear. The CDR3 totals 17 residues. The germline V and J ends were trimmed by 7 bases and 0 bases, with 21 bases remaining between them. The germline V gene has CDR1 LNHDA and CDR2 SQIVND (reference sequence).

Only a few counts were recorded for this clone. For the CDR3, the DNA is TGTGCCAGCAGCTTAACGCCTGGTGGGACTAGACGGGGGCATGAGCAGTTCTTC. Encoded protein: CASSLTPGGTRRGHEQFF. The chain is built from TRBV7-3 and TRBJ2-1; 8 bases fit TRBD2. Trimming took 0 bases from V and 8 from J; bases not matched to a gene: 15. This CDR3 comprises 18 residues. Germline V gives CDR1 SGHTA, CDR2 FQGTGA.

As DNA, the CDR3 is TGTGCCAGCAGCTATCCCTCCAACACCGGGGAGCTGTTTTTT. It codes for CASSYPSNTGELFF. The chain is built from TRBV7-2 and TRBJ2-2; D remains ambiguous. Trimming stripped 4 bases from V and 2 bases from J, with 8 bases between. CDR1 is SGHTA, CDR2 FQGNSA, per germline. CDR3 size: 14 residues. Full variable domain (remainder filled in from reference TRBV7-2 and TRBJ2-2): GAGVSQSPSNKVTEKGKDVELRCDPISGHTALYWYRQSLGQGLEFLIYFQGNSAPDKSGLPSDRFSAERTGGSVSTLTIQRTQQEDSAVYLCASSYPSNTGELFFGEGSRLTVL.

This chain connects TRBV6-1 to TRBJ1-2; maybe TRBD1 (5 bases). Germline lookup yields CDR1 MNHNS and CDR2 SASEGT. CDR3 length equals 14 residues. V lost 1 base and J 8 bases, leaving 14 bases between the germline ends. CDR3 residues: CASSEGGGLGGYTF. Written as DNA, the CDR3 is TGTGCCAGCAGTGAAGGGGGGGGACTGGGCGGCTACACCTTC.

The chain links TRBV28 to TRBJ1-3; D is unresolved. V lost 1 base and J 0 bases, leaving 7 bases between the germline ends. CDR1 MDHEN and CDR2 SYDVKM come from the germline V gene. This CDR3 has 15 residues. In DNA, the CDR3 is TGTGCCAGCAGTTTATTGGGCATCTCTGGAAACACCATATATTTT. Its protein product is CASSLLGISGNTIYF.

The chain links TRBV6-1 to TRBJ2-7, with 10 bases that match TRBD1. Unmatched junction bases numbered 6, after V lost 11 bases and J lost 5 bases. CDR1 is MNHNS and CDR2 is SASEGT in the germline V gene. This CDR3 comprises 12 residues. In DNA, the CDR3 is TGTGCCGGACAGGGGGATTTCGACGAGCAGTACTTC. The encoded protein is CAGQGDFDEQYF.

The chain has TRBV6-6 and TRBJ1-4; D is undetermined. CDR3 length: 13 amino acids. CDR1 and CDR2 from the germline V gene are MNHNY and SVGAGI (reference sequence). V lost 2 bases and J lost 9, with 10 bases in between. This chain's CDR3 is CASSYREGKKLFF. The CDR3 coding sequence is TGTGCCAGCAGTTACCGAGAGGGTAAAAAACTGTTTTTT.

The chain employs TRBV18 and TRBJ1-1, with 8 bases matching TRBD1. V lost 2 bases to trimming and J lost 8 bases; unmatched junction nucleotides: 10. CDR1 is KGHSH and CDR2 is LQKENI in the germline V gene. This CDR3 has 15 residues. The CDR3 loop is CASSPNRGVSGEAFF. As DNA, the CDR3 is TGTGCCAGCTCACCAAACAGGGGGGTGTCCGGAGAAGCTTTCTTT.

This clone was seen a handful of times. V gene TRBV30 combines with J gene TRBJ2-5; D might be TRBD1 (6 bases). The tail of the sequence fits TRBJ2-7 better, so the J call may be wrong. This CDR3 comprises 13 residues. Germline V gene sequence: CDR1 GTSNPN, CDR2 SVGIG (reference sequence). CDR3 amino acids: CAWAQGRSYEQYF. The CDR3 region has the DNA TGTGCCTGGGCCCAGGGGCGCTCCTACGAGCAGTACTTC.

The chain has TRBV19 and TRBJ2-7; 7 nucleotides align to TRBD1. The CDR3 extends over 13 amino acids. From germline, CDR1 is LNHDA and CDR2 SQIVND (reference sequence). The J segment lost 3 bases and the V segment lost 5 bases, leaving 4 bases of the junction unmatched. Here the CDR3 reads CASSRGGLYEQYF. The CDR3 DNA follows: TGTGCCAGTAGTCGAGGGGGCCTCTACGAGCAGTACTTC. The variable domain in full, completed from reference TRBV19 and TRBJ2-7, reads DGGITQSPKYLFRKEGQNVTLSCEQNLNHDAMYWYRQDPGQGLRLIYYSQIVNDFQKGDIAEGYSVSREKKESFPLTVTSAQKNPTAFYLCASSRGGLYEQYFGPGTRLTVT.

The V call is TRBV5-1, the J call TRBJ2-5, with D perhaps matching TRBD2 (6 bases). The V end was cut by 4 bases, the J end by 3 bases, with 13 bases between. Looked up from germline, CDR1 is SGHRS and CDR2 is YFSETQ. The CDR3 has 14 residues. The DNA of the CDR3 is TGCGCCAGCAGCAGACGCAGGAGGGAAGAGACCCAGTACTTC. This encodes CASSRRRREETQYF.

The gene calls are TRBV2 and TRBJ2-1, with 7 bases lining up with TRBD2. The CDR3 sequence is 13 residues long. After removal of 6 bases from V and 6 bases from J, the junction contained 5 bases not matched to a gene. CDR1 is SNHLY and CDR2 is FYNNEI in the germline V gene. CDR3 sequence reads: CASRRGLSNEQFF. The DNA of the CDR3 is TGTGCCAGCAGGAGGGGACTAAGCAATGAGCAGTTCTTC.